The TCR beta chain described here comes from a study of human T cells and chemical hapten exposure. Study context: Epicutaneous patch tests delivered 0.01% DPC to the upper back, with evaluation at 6 days.

The CDR3 covers 15 residues. J was trimmed by 2 bases and V by 2 bases; bases with no gene match: 8. Per the germline V gene, CDR1 is DFQATT and CDR2 is SNEGSKA (reference sequence). In this sample, this clonotype turned up many times. Its antigen is undetermined. In TCRdb, the RACE reads were re-called with MiXCR into one record per CDR3 protein. The sample shows around 340,000 distinct CDR3 sequences, around 7% of them seen only once. As to time point: patch test 1, 2 weeks after DPC sensitization. Treatment given: therapeutic diphenylcyclopropenone sensitization with weekly scalp DPC. Study outcomes and limitations: Those TCRs sitting above 1 in 1000 frequency stayed the same with DPC sensitization. Significantly greater numbers of large CDR3 similarity clusters came from expanded TCRs than from controls.

The receptor's source is a woman aged 18-35 years with alopecia areata. Some clones in this sample may be carry-over from other donors' samples. This specimen was whole blood, taken in connection with sensitization to the hapten diphenylcyclopropenone (DPC). This chain links TRBV20-1 with TRBJ2-7; 8 bases match TRBD2. The CDR3 DNA follows: TGCAGTGCTAGATTACGGGGGGGATTTACCTACGAGCAGTACTTC. This encodes CSARLRGGFTYEQYF.